This T cell receptor (beta chain) came from a study of T cells in narcolepsy. The overall study: Patients with NT1 or NT2 and healthy control donors were enrolled. Broader study findings: Autoreactive HCRT-specific and TRIB2-specific clonotypes were marked in same-patient CSF-versus-blood CD4+ comparisons. No autoreactive T cell clone sequences appeared in some memory CD4+ repertoires.

Repertoires were generated with immunoSEQ multiplex PCR, while TCRdb's copy carries only in-frame clones and drops some. This table holds around 30,000 clones, 90% found once. A word on this clone: As yet, its antigen is unknown.

Trimming removed 7 bases at V and 4 bases at J, with 11 bases between. The CDR3 totals 13 residues. Germline CDR1 and CDR2: MNHNS and SASEGT. The sequencing sample was made of CD45RA- memory CD4+ T cells from PBMCs. The chain couples TRBV6-1 to TRBJ1-3; D is possibly TRBD1 (5 bases). The sequence derives from a human donor with narcolepsy. The DNA for the CDR3 is TGTGCCAGCACCTGGGACTGGGGAAACACCATATATTTT. Translating it yields CASTWDWGNTIYF.